This section outlines one T cell receptor beta chain sequence together with its context. Between the trimmed V and J ends, which lost 0 bases and 6 bases, there was a span of 10 bases. Germline V gene sequence: CDR1 SGHRS, CDR2 YFSETQ. The CDR3 spans 14 residues. The data derive from a study of long-term antiretroviral therapy in people with HIV. immunoSEQ v3.0 was run at survey level. Using immunoSEQ multiplex PCR, the repertoire was profiled, and TCRdb retains in-frame clones only, with some absent. The sample contains 15,000 to 20,000 clones, around 84% of which appear only once. The sequence came from a young man with HIV. V is TRBV5-1 and J is TRBJ1-5; D unclear. Source: unsorted PBMCs, taken 0.1 years after starting antiretroviral therapy. Written as DNA, the CDR3 is TGCGCCAGCAGCTTGGGAGGCACCAGTCAGCCCCAGCATTTT. Protein: CASSLGGTSQPQHF.